This record looks at one T cell receptor beta chain sequence and its context. The antigen remains undetermined. Germline CDR1 is SGHTA and CDR2 is FQGNSA. The CDR3 spans 14 residues. Trimming took 1 base from V and 2 from J, leaving 9 bases between them. The data were taken from a study of beta chain features in type 1 diabetes. Study-wide results and limits: The naive, central memory and Treg TCRB repertoires of patients appeared to be more similar to one another than those of healthy donors. Researchers report that Type 1 diabetes patients had moderately but significantly shorter TCRB CDR3s across all four CD4+ subsets. Cells expressing TCR highly could be over-represented by cDNA sequencing. Individuals with type 1 diabetes displayed fewer insertions and more deletions at VDJ junctions. It was not settled here whether HLA type affects TCRB rearrangement.

The whole isolated RNA underwent reverse transcription, so sequencing captured expressed TCRB transcripts. Some clones are missing from TCRdb's copy, which holds only in-frame ones; the method was immunoSEQ multiplex PCR. The sample gives roughly 100,000 clones, 25% to 35% of which show up once; around 0.5% is in the top ten. The sequenced material came from central memory CD4+ T cells from blood. This clonotype was obtained from a woman under 30 with type 1 diabetes. The J gene is TRBJ2-7, the V gene TRBV7-2, with D hard to call. The CDR3 sequence is CASSLGAPTYEQYF. The DNA of the CDR3 is TGTGCCAGCAGCTTAGGGGCCCCTACCTACGAGCAGTACTTC.